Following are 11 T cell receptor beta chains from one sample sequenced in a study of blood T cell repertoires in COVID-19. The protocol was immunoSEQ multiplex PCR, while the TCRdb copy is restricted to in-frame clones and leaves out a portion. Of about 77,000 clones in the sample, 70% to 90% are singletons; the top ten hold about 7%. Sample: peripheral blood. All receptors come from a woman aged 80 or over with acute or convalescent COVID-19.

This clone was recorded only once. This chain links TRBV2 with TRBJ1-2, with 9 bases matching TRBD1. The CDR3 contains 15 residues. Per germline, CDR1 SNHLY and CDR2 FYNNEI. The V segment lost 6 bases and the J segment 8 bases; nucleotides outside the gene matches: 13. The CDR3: CASRLIQGAAKGYTF. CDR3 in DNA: TGTGCCAGCAGACTTATACAGGGGGCGGCTAAGGGCTACACCTTC.

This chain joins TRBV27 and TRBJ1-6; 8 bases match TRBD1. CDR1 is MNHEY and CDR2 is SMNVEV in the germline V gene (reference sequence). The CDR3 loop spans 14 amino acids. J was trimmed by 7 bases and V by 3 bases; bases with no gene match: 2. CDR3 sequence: CASSLGQENSPLHF. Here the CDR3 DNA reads TGTGCCAGCAGTTTGGGACAGGAAAATTCACCCCTCCACTTT.

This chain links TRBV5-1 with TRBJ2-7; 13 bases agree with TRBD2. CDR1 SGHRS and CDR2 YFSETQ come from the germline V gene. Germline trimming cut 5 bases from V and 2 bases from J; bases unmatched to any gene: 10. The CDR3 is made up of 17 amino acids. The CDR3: CASSLIPGLAGTYEQYF. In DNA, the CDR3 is TGCGCCAGCAGTTTGATTCCGGGACTAGCGGGAACCTACGAGCAGTACTTC.

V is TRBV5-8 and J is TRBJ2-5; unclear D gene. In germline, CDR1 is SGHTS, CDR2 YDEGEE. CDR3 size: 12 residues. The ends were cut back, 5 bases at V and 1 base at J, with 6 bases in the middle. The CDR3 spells CASRARQETQYF. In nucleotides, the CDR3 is TGTGCCAGCAGGGCACGCCAAGAGACCCAGTACTTC.

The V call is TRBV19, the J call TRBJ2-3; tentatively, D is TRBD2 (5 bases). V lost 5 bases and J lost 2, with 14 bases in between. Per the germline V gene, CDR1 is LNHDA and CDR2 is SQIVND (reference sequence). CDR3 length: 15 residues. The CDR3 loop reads CASSAGQVYTDTQYF. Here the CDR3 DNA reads TGTGCCAGTAGTGCGGGCCAGGTATACACAGATACGCAGTATTTT.

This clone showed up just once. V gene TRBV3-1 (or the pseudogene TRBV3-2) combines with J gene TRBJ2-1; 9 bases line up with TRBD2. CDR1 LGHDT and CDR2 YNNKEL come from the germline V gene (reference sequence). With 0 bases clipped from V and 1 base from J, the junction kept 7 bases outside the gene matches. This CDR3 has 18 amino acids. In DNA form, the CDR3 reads TGTGCCAGCAGCCAAGATCTTGGGCTAGCGGGATCCTACAATGAGCAGTTCTTC. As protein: CASSQDLGLAGSYNEQFF.

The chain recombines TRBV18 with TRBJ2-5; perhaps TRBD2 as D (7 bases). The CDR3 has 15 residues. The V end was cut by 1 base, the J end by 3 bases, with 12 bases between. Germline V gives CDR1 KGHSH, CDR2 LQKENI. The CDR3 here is CASSPRGGAKETQYF. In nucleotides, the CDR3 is TGTGCCAGCTCACCACGGGGGGGCGCGAAAGAGACCCAGTACTTC.

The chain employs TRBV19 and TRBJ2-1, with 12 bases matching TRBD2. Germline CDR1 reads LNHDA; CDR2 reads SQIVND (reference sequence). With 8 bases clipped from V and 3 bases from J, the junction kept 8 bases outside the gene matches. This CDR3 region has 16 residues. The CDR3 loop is CASRLAGERHYNEQFF. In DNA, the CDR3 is TGTGCCAGTCGACTAGCGGGAGAACGGCACTACAATGAGCAGTTCTTC. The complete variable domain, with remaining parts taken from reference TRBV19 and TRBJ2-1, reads DGGITQSPKYLFRKEGQNVTLSCEQNLNHDAMYWYRQDPGQGLRLIYYSQIVNDFQKGDIAEGYSVSREKKESFPLTVTSAQKNPTAFYLCASRLAGERHYNEQFFGPGTRLTVL.

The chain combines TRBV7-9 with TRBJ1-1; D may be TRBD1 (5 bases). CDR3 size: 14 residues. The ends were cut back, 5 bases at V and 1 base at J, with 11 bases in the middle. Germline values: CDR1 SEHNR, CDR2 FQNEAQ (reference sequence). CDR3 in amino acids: CASSPTTGNTEAFF. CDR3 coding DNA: TGTGCCAGCAGCCCTACTACAGGGAACACTGAAGCTTTCTTT. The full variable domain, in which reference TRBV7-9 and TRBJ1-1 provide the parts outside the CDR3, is DTGVSQNPRHKITKRGQNVTFRCDPISEHNRLYWYRQTLGQGPEFLTYFQNEAQLEKSRLLSDRFSAERPKGSFSTLEIQRTEQGDSAMYLCASSPTTGNTEAFFGQGTRLTVV.

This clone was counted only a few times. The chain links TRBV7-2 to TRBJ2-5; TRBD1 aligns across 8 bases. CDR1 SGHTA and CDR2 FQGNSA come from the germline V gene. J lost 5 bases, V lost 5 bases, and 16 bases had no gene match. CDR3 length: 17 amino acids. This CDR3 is CASSRRLRTGWGETQYF. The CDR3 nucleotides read TGTGCCAGCAGCCGTCGACTTCGGACAGGGTGGGGGGAGACCCAGTACTTC.

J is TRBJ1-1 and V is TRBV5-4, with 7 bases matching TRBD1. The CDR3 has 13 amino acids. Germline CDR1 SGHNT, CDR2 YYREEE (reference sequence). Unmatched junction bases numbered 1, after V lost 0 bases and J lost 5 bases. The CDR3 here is CASSLATGTEAFF. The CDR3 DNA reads TGTGCCAGCAGCTTGGCGACAGGGACTGAAGCTTTCTTT. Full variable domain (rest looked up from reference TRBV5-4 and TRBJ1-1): ETGVTQSPTHLIKTRGQQVTLRCSSQSGHNTVSWYQQALGQGPQFIFQYYREEENGRGNFPPRFSGLQFPNYSSELNVNALELDDSALYLCASSLATGTEAFFGQGTRLTVV.